Listed below are T cell receptor beta chains from one sample, sequenced in a study of technical replicates of blood from several donors. Profiling relied on immunoSEQ multiplex PCR, and the TCRdb table lists in-frame clones only, not all of them. The sample lists under 70,000 clones; about 82% were seen once. Sequencing was carried out using PBMCs. The receptors originated from a human donor in good health. Some clones in this sample may be carry-over from other donors' samples. CDR3s include the opening cysteine and the closing phenylalanine or tryptophan. D genes are given only for firm matches. Rows give clone size only sometimes, using once, few, many, or a class for an expanded clone.

v_gene	abundance	d_gene	j_gene	CDR3aa	CDR3nt
TRBV12-5	.	.	TRBJ2-5	CASGTWAQETQYF	TGTGCTAGTGGTACTTGGGCCCAAGAGACCCAGTACTTC
TRBV7-2	.	.	TRBJ1-1	CASSLAGGRVGTEAFF	TGTGCCAGCAGCTTAGCGGGGGGGAGGGTGGGCACTGAAGCTTTCTTT
TRBV6-5	.	TRBD2	TRBJ2-7	CASSYASGGPYEQYF	TGTGCCAGCAGTTACGCTAGCGGGGGACCCTACGAGCAGTACTTC
TRBV2	.	.	TRBJ1-2	CASSNQGPRYGYTF	TGTGCCAGCAGTAACCAGGGGCCCCGCTATGGCTACACCTTC
TRBV27	.	TRBD1	TRBJ1-2	CASGSPGQGNYGYTF	TGTGCCAGCGGCAGCCCGGGACAGGGGAACTATGGCTACACCTTC
TRBV9	.	TRBD2	TRBJ2-5	CASSDPSGGTLFETQYF	TGTGCCAGCAGCGACCCTAGCGGGGGGACTTTATTCGAGACCCAGTACTTC
TRBV6-1	.	TRBD1	TRBJ1-2	CASSEPRGPLGYTF	TGTGCCAGCAGTGAGCCCAGGGGGCCTCTAGGCTACACCTTC
TRBV9	.	TRBD1	TRBJ2-7	CASSGRGTEGEQYF	TGTGCCAGCAGCGGCAGAGGGACAGAGGGAGAGCAGTACTTC
TRBV7-6	.	TRBD1	TRBJ1-3	CASSLGTGEKGNTIYF	TGTGCCAGCAGTTTAGGGACAGGGGAAAAAGGAAACACCATATATTTT
TRBV7-9	.	TRBD2	TRBJ2-3	CASSCASGGRCTDTQYF	TGTGCCAGCAGCTGCGCCTCTGGCGGGAGGTGCACAGATACGCAGTATTTT
TRBV5-1	.	TRBD2	TRBJ2-1	CASSTGLGVWDEQFF	TGCGCCAGCAGCACGGGACTAGGAGTATGGGATGAGCAGTTCTTC
TRBV15	.	.	TRBJ2-7	CATSRDKFSGVQIYEQYF	TGTGCCACCAGCAGAGATAAGTTTTCCGGGGTCCAAATCTACGAGCAGTACTTC
TRBV9	few	.	TRBJ1-4	CASSLQGSDEKLFF	TGTGCCAGCAGCTTACAGGGTTCGGATGAAAAACTGTTTTTT
TRBV4-1	.	TRBD1	TRBJ2-1	CASRKGQGNYNEQFF	TGCGCCAGCAGGAAGGGACAGGGGAACTACAATGAGCAGTTCTTC
TRBV7-2	.	.	TRBJ2-7	CASSLLAGNYEQYF	TGTGCCAGCAGCTTACTAGCTGGGAACTACGAGCAGTACTTC
TRBV4-3	.	.	TRBJ2-1	CASSPRDQRYEQFF	TGCGCCAGCAGCCCGCGGGATCAGAGGTATGAGCAGTTCTTC
TRBV7-3	.	.	TRBJ1-1	CASSLPGTEAFF	TGTGCCAGCAGCTTACCGGGTACTGAAGCTTTCTTT
TRBV4-1	.	.	TRBJ2-7	CASSQENRVNEQYF	TGCGCCAGCAGCCAAGAAAACAGGGTTAACGAGCAGTACTTC
TRBV7-2	.	TRBD2	TRBJ2-1	CASSLGTSYEQFF	TGTGCCAGCAGCTTAGGGACTAGCTATGAGCAGTTCTTC
TRBV5-4	.	.	TRBJ1-6	CASSSRGHPDSPLHF	TGTGCCAGCAGCTCTCGGGGACATCCCGATTCACCCCTCCACTTT
TRBV18	.	.	TRBJ2-7	CASSPEGTYEQYF	TGTGCCAGCTCACCGGAGGGAACCTACGAGCAGTACTTC
TRBV7-3	once	TRBD1	TRBJ1-1	CASSSTGGLWAFF	TGTGCCAGCAGCTCCACAGGGGGCCTTTGGGCTTTCTTT
TRBV5-1	.	TRBD1	TRBJ1-5	CASSWGTGGQPQHF	TGCGCCAGCAGCTGGGGGACAGGGGGTCAGCCCCAGCATTTT
TRBV12-5	.	.	TRBJ2-5	CASGLGTTETQYF	TGTGCTAGTGGTTTGGGGACTACAGAGACCCAGTACTTC
TRBV18	.	TRBD1	TRBJ1-6	CASSSTTGRYNSPLHF	TGTGCCAGCTCCTCAACGACAGGGAGGTATAATTCACCCCTCCACTTT
TRBV4-1	.	TRBD1	TRBJ2-7	CASSQEGQRAYEQYF	TGCGCCAGCAGCCAAGAGGGACAGCGCGCCTACGAGCAGTACTTC
TRBV4-1	.	.	TRBJ2-5	CASSRLQGTQETQYF	TGCGCCAGCAGCCGCTTACAGGGGACTCAAGAGACCCAGTACTTC
TRBV6-6	once	.	TRBJ1-1	CASSYSGPMNTEAFF	TGTGCCAGCAGTTACTCGGGCCCCATGAACACTGAAGCTTTCTTT
TRBV9	.	.	TRBJ1-1	CASSVVDGRTEAFF	TGTGCCAGCAGCGTAGTGGATGGGAGGACTGAAGCTTTCTTT
TRBV5-1	.	TRBD2	TRBJ2-7	CASSLAGTSGSITYEQYF	TGCGCCAGCAGCTTGGCTGGGACTAGCGGGTCGATAACCTACGAGCAGTACTTC
TRBV7-9	.	.	TRBJ1-2	CASSFGGEGRNYGYTF	TGTGCCAGCAGCTTTGGTGGCGAGGGCCGTAACTATGGCTACACCTTC
TRBV7-6	.	.	TRBJ2-7	CASSLSRSEQYF	TGTGCCAGCAGCTTATCCAGAAGCGAGCAGTACTTC
TRBV6-5	.	.	TRBJ2-5	CASSYSTAQETQYF	TGTGCCAGCAGTTACTCGACAGCCCAAGAGACCCAGTACTTC
TRBV7-9	.	.	TRBJ1-2	CASSLVAGYYGYTF	TGTGCCAGCAGCTTAGTTGCAGGCTACTATGGCTACACCTTC
TRBV18	.	.	TRBJ1-6	CASSPDRLDSPLHF	TGTGCCAGCTCACCAGACAGGCTCGATTCACCCCTCCACTTT
TRBV2	once	TRBD1	TRBJ2-7	CASSGTGGGQYF	TGTGCCAGCAGTGGGACAGGGGGCGGGCAGTACTTC
TRBV7-2	.	.	TRBJ1-5	CASSYKWGQPQHF	TGTGCCAGCAGCTATAAGTGGGGCCAGCCCCAGCATTTT
TRBV14	.	.	TRBJ1-5	CASSPRGQPQHF	TGTGCCAGCAGCCCCCGCGGACAGCCCCAGCATTTT
TRBV4-3	.	TRBD1	TRBJ2-1	CASSQDSGGSYNEQFF	TGCGCCAGCAGCCAAGACTCAGGGGGCTCCTACAATGAGCAGTTCTTC
TRBV7-3	.	.	TRBJ1-6	CASSQGVNSPLHF	TGTGCCAGCAGCCAAGGGGTTAATTCACCCCTCCACTTT
TRBV30	.	TRBD1	TRBJ2-1	CAWSVTGQGPRGEQFF	TGTGCCTGGAGTGTAACGGGACAGGGCCCCCGGGGTGAGCAGTTCTTC
TRBV7-9	.	.	TRBJ2-2	CASSLLASNTGELFF	TGTGCCAGCAGCTTGCTAGCGTCGAACACCGGGGAGCTGTTTTTT
TRBV5-1	.	TRBD2	TRBJ2-5	CASSLLTSAQETQYF	TGCGCCAGCAGCTTACTCACTAGCGCCCAAGAGACCCAGTACTTC
TRBV5-1	.	TRBD2	TRBJ2-3	CASTFQGLAVADTQYF	TGCGCCAGCACTTTCCAGGGACTAGCGGTAGCAGATACGCAGTATTTT